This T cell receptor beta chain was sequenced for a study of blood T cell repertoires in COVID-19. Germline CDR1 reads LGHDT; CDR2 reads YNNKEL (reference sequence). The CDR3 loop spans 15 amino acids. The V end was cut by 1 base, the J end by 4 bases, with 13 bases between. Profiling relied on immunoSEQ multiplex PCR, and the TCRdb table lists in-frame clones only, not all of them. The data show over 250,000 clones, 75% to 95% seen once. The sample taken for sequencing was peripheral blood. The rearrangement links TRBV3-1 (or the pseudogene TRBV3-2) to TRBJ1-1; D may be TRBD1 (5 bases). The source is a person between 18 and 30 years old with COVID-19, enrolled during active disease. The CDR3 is CASSQVPQGGTEAFF. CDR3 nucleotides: TGTGCCAGCAGCCAAGTGCCGCAGGGAGGCACTGAAGCTTTCTTT.